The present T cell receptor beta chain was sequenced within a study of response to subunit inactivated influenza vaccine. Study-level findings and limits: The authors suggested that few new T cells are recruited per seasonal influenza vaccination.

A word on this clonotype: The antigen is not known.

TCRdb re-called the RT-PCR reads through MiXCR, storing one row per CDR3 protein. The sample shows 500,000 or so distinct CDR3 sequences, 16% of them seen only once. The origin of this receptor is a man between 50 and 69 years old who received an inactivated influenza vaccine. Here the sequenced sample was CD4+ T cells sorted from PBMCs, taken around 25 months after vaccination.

CDR3 sequence (DNA): TGTGCCAGCAGCCAACTCGATTATAGCAATCAGCCCCAGCATTTT. It codes for CASSQLDYSNQPQHF. The chain carries TRBV6-2 or TRBV6-3 and TRBJ1-5, with no clear D. The CDR3 is made up of 15 amino acids. CDR1 MNHEY and CDR2 SVGEGT come from the germline V gene. V was cut by 6 bases and J by 0 bases, with 12 bases left in between.